A single sample is the source of the 22 T cell receptor beta chains below, sequenced in a study of blood T cell repertoires in COVID-19. Clones were sequenced by immunoSEQ multiplex PCR, and TCRdb holds only the in-frame ones, with some missing. The sample has 140,000 or so clones; approximately 85% are singletons. Sequencing used peripheral blood. These receptors all stem from a man aged 50 to 59 with acute or convalescent COVID-19.

V is TRBV7-9 and J is TRBJ2-7; TRBD1 matches 7 bases. Per the germline V gene, CDR1 is SEHNR and CDR2 is FQNEAQ (reference sequence). The V and J ends lost 5 bases and 0 bases, in that order; junction bases with no gene match: 10. The CDR3 has 16 residues. CDR3 DNA: TGTGCCAGCAGCCCCCGAAGCGGACAGGACTCCTACGAGCAGTACTTC. Translating gives CASSPRSGQDSYEQYF.

Here the CDR3 DNA reads TGTGCCAGCAGTTCGGTCCGGGACACCGTCCGTCACACTGAAGCTTTCTTT. As protein: CASSSVRDTVRHTEAFF. The J gene is TRBJ1-1, the V gene TRBV28; D is perhaps TRBD1 (6 bases). V was shortened by 4 bases and J by 3 bases, with 21 bases between the two germline ends. Germline assignment: CDR1 MDHEN and CDR2 SYDVKM. This CDR3 region has 17 residues.

This clone was observed a single time. The chain uses TRBV3-1 (or the pseudogene TRBV3-2) and TRBJ2-4; the match to TRBD2 covers 11 bases. This CDR3 contains 18 residues. V lost 0 bases, J lost 1 base, and 5 bases stayed unmatched. CDR1 and CDR2 (germline): LGHDT, YNNKEL (reference sequence). CDR3 in DNA: TGTGCCAGCAGCCAAGATCGGCTAGCGGGGGGTGCCAAAAACATTCAGTACTTC. Amino acids: CASSQDRLAGGAKNIQYF.

The CDR3 coding sequence is TGCCGACTAGGGGATACGCAGTATTTT. This translates into CRLGDTQYF. The J gene is TRBJ2-3, the V gene TRBV20-1, with D possibly TRBD2 on 6 matching bases. Germline CDR1 reads DFQATT; CDR2 reads SNEGSKA (reference sequence). The CDR3 is 9 residues long.

The chain recombines TRBV9 with TRBJ2-3; 9 nucleotides agree with TRBD1. V was pared by 3 bases and J by 2 bases, with 7 bases of the junction left unmatched. CDR3 size: 16 residues. Germline V gene data show CDR1 as SGDLS and CDR2 as YYNGEE. The CDR3 here is CASSASGTGFTDTQYF. For the CDR3, the DNA is TGTGCCAGCAGCGCTTCCGGGACAGGGTTCACAGATACGCAGTATTTT.

The V call is TRBV19, the J call TRBJ1-5; D gene uncertain. Looked up from germline, CDR1 is LNHDA and CDR2 is SQIVND (reference sequence). V was trimmed by 7 bases and J by 3 bases, leaving 13 bases between them. CDR3 length: 14 residues. CDR3 DNA: TGTGCCAGTATAAGTTACGGTGACAATCAGCCCCAGCATTTT. This encodes CASISYGDNQPQHF.

V and J are TRBV19 and TRBJ2-3, with 9 bases matching TRBD2. This CDR3 contains 17 residues. Germline CDR1 LNHDA, CDR2 SQIVND (reference sequence). Trimming at V came to 6 bases and at J to 1 base, leaving 11 bases not matched to a gene. CDR3 sequence reads: CASSHVRLAVRTDTQYF. The CDR3 DNA reads TGTGCCAGTAGCCATGTGAGACTAGCGGTACGCACAGATACGCAGTATTTT.

The chain uses TRBV7-9 and TRBJ1-2; D gene uncertain. The V end lost 4 bases, the J end lost 5 bases, and 11 bases lay between the germline ends. There are 13 residues in the CDR3. The germline CDR1 and CDR2 sequences are SEHNR and FQNEAQ (reference sequence). The CDR3, as DNA: TGTGCCAGCAGCTCAAGCGGGATTTATGGCTACACCTTC. This gives the protein CASSSSGIYGYTF.

This sequence joins TRBV27 and TRBJ1-3; 8 positions agree with TRBD1. Per the germline V gene, CDR1 is MNHEY and CDR2 is SMNVEV (reference sequence). Trimming took 10 bases from V and 0 from J; bases not matched to a gene: 26. The CDR3 has 21 residues. The CDR3 nucleotides read TGTGCCATCAATTGGGGGACTTTAAAACGGACAGGGCCACTCTCTGGAAACACCATATATTTT. Translation gives CAINWGTLKRTGPLSGNTIYF.

The chain carries TRBV7-2 and TRBJ2-1; 9 bases are a match to TRBD2. V dropped 10 bases and J dropped 4; count of bases not matched to a gene: 5. Germline loops: CDR1 SGHTA, CDR2 FQGNSA. The CDR3 contains 13 residues. The CDR3 DNA reads TGTGCCACTAACCTAGCGGGATACAATGAGCAGTTCTTC. It yields the protein CATNLAGYNEQFF.

This clone was recorded once. The genes are TRBV28 and TRBJ1-2, with D perhaps TRBD1 (6 bases). CDR1 and CDR2 (germline): MDHEN, SYDVKM. With 5 bases removed from V and 2 bases from J, the gap between germline ends came to 9 bases. The CDR3 is made up of 13 amino acids. The CDR3 loop is CASSPGANYGYTF. Written as DNA, the CDR3 is TGTGCCAGCAGTCCAGGGGCCAACTATGGCTACACCTTC.

This sequence joins TRBV12-5 and TRBJ2-1, with TRBD2 identical over 7 bases. The V segment lost 0 bases and the J segment 9 bases; nucleotides outside the gene matches: 14. The CDR3 length is 17 residues. Germline loops: CDR1 LGHNT, CDR2 FRNRAP. The CDR3 bases are TGTGCTAGTGGTTTGGTACTGGGGACTACCTCCGGCGGTGAGCAGTTCTTC. It yields the protein CASGLVLGTTSGGEQFF.

This sequence joins TRBV6-5 and TRBJ1-1; possible D gene TRBD1, 5 bases. CDR1 is MNHEY and CDR2 is SVGAGI in the germline V gene. CDR3 length: 14 amino acids. The V end lost 5 bases, the J end lost 0 bases, and 10 bases lay between the germline ends. CDR3 in amino acids: CASSTLTVNTEAFF. CDR3 nucleotide sequence: TGTGCCAGCAGTACCTTGACAGTGAACACTGAAGCTTTCTTT.

The V call is TRBV6-5, the J call TRBJ1-6, with D hard to call. Germline V CDR1 and CDR2: MNHEY, SVGAGI. The V end lost 7 bases, the J end lost 7 bases, and 17 bases lay between the germline ends. This CDR3 contains 15 residues. The CDR3 region is CASTRARDENSPLHF. The CDR3 nucleotides are TGTGCCAGCACGAGAGCCCGGGATGAAAATTCACCCCTCCACTTT.

The chain links TRBV11-3 to TRBJ2-1; D is unresolved. Germline lookup yields CDR1 SGHNT and CDR2 YENEEA. The CDR3 is made up of 16 amino acids. Between the trimmed V and J ends, which lost 5 bases and 0 bases, there was a span of 14 bases. The CDR3 sequence: CASSPYHPSSYNEQFF. The CDR3 nucleotides are TGTGCCAGCAGCCCTTATCACCCGAGCTCCTACAATGAGCAGTTCTTC.

This rearrangement joins TRBV9 to TRBJ2-3; TRBD2 matches at 10 bases. This CDR3 has 16 amino acids. Trimming removed 0 bases from V and 8 bases from J; junction bases left unmatched: 9. From germline, CDR1 is SGDLS and CDR2 YYNGEE. CDR3 region: CASSVGVITSGTTQYF. The CDR3, as DNA: TGTGCCAGCAGCGTAGGGGTCATAACTAGCGGGACTACGCAGTATTTT.

The chain uses TRBV12-5 and TRBJ1-2; the D is unclear. V lost 8 bases and J lost 4, with 11 bases in between. The CDR3 contains 12 residues. Germline loops: CDR1 LGHNT, CDR2 FRNRAP. The CDR3 DNA is TGTGCTAGTTCAACGAGTGTCTATGGCTACACCTTC. Translation: CASSTSVYGYTF.

This clone was counted between two and nine times. The V and J genes are TRBV15 and TRBJ1-5; D not resolved. V lost 3 bases, J lost 0 bases, and 12 bases lay in between. The CDR3 spans 16 residues. The germline V gene encodes CDR1 LNHNV and CDR2 YYDKDF (reference sequence). CDR3 in amino acids: CATSRGRVNSNQPQHF. As DNA, the CDR3 is TGTGCCACCAGCAGGGGGAGGGTGAATAGCAATCAGCCCCAGCATTTT.

The chain employs TRBV6-5 and TRBJ1-4; D gene unclear. The V gene's germline CDR1 is MNHEY and CDR2 SVGAGI. The CDR3 runs to 15 residues. Trimming left V 5 bases short and J 13 bases short, with 23 bases between. The CDR3 protein is CASSPYYNSAARLFF. CDR3 bases: TGTGCCAGCAGTCCCTACTATAATTCGGCGGCTCGACTGTTTTTT.

The V and J genes are TRBV6-1 and TRBJ2-7; the D gene is possibly TRBD2 (5 bases). The CDR3 spans 15 residues. Germline V gene sequence: CDR1 MNHNS, CDR2 SASEGT. The germline V and J ends were trimmed by 2 bases and 4 bases, with 15 bases remaining between them. CDR3 region: CASSEPPTRVYEQYF. CDR3 in DNA: TGTGCCAGCAGTGAACCGCCGACGAGGGTTTACGAGCAGTACTTC.

The genes are TRBV27 and TRBJ2-2; D perhaps matches TRBD1 (6 bases). The CDR3 sequence is 15 residues long. CDR1 and CDR2 from the germline V gene are MNHEY and SMNVEV (reference sequence). Trimming took 7 bases from V and 4 from J, leaving 16 bases between them. DNA of the CDR3: TGTGCCAGCACAATCAGGGGCGGACCCACCGGGGAGCTGTTTTTT. Translated, it gives CASTIRGGPTGELFF.

The chain employs TRBV5-1 and TRBJ2-6, with a weak D call TRBD1 (6 bases). The V and J ends lost 6 bases and 0 bases respectively, with 10 bases between them. The CDR3 has 15 amino acids. The germline V gene encodes CDR1 SGHRS and CDR2 YFSETQ. The CDR3 here is CASTDRGSGANVLTF. CDR3 sequence (DNA): TGCGCCAGCACGGACAGAGGCTCTGGGGCCAACGTCCTGACTTTC.